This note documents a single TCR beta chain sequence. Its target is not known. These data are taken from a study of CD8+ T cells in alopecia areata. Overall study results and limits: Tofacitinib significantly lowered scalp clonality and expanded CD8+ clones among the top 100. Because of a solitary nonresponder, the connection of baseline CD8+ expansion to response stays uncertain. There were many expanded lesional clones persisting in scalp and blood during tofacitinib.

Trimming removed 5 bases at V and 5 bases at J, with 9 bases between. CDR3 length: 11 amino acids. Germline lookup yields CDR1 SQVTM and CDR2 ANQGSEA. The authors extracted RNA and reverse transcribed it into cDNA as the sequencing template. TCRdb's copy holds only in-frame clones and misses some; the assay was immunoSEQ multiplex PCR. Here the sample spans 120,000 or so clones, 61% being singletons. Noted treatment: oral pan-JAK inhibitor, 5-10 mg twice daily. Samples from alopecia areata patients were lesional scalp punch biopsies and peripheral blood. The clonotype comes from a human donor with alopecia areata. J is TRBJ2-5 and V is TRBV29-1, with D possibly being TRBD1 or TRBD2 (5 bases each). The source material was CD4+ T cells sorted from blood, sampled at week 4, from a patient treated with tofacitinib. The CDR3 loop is CSVSRDETQYF. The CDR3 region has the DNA TGCAGCGTTAGCAGGGACGAGACCCAGTACTTC.